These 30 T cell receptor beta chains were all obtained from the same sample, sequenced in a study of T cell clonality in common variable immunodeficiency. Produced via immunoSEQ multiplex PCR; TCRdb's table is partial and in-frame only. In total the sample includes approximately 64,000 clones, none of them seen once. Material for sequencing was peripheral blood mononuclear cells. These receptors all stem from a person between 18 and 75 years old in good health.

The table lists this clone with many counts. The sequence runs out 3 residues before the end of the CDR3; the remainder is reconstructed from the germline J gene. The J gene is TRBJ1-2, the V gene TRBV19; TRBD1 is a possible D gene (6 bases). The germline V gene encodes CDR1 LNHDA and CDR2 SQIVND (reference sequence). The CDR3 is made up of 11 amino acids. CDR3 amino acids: CASRGAAGYTF. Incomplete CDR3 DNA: TGTGCCAGTAGGGGGGCCGCAGGC.

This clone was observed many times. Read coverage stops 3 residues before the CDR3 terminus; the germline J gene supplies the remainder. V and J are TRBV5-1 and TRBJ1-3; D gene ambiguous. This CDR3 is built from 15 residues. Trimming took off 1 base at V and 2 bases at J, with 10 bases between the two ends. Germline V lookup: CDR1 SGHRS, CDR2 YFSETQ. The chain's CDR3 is CASSLFWSAGNTIYF. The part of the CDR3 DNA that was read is TGCGCCAGCAGCTTGTTCTGGTCAGCTGGAAACACC.

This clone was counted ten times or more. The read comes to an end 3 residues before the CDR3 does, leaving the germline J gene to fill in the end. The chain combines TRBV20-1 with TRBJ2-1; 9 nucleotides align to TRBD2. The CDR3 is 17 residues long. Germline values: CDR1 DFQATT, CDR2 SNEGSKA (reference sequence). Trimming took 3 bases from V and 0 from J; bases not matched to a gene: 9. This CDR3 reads CSASRLAGKSSYNEQFF. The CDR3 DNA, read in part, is TGCAGTGCTAGTAGGCTAGCGGGAAAAAGCTCCTACAATGAG.

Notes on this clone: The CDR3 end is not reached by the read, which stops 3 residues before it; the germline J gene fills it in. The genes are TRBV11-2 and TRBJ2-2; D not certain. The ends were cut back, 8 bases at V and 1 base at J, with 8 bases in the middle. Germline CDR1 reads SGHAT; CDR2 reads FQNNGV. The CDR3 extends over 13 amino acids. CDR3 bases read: TGTGCCAGCGGATCGGGGAACACCGGGGAG. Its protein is CASGSGNTGE. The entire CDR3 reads CASGSGNTGELFF.

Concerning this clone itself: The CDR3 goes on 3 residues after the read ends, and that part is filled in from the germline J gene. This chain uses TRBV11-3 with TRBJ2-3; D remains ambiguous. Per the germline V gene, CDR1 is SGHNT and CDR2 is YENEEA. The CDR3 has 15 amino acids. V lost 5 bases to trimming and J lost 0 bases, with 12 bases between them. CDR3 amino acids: CASSVRSSSTDTQYF. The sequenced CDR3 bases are TGTGCCAGCAGCGTACGAAGCTCTAGCACAGATACG. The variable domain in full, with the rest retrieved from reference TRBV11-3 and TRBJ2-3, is EAGVVQSPRYKIIEKKQPVAFWCNPISGHNTLYWYLQNLGQGPELLIRYENEEAVDDSQLPKDRFSAERLKGVDSTLKIQPAELGDSAVYLCASSVRSSSTDTQYFGPGTRLTVL.

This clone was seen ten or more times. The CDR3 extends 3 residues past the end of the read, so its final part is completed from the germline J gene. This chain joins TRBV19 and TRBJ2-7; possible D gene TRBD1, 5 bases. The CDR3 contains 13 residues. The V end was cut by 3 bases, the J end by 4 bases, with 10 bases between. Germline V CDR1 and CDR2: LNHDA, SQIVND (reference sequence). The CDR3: CASSIAKGYEQYF. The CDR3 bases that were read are TGTGCCAGTAGTATCGCAAAGGGGTACGAG.

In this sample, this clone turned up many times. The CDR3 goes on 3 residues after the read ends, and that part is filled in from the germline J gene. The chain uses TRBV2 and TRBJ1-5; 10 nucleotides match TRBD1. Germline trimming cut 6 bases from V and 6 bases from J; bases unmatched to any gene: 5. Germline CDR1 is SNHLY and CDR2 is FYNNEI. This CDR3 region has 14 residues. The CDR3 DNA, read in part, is TGTGCCAGCAGCGGGACAGGGGCGCGTCAGCCC. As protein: CASSGTGARQP. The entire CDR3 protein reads CASSGTGARQPQHF.

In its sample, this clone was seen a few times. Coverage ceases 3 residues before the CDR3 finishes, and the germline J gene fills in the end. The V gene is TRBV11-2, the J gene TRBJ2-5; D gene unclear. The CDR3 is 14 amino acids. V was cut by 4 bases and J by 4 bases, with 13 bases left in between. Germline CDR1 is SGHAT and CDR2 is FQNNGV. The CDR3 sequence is CASSSGPDGETQYF. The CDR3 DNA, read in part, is TGTGCCAGCAGCTCTGGGCCCGACGGAGAGACC.

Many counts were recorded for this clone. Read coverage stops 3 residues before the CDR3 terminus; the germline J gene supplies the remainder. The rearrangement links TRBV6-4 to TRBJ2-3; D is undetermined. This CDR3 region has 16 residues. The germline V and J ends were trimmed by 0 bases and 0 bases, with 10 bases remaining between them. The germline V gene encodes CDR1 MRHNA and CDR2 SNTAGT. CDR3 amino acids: CASSDSKRESTDTQYF. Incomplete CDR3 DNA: TGTGCCAGCAGTGACTCGAAGCGTGAAAGCACAGATACG.

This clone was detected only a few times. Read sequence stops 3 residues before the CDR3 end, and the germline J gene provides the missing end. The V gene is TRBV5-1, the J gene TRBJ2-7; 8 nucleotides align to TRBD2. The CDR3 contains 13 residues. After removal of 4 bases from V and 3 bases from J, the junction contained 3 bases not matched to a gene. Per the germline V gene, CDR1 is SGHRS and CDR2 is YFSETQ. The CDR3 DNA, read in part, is TGCGCCAGCAGCCGCACTAGCGGCTACGAG. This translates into CASSRTSGYE. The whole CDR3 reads CASSRTSGYEQYF.

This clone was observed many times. CDR3 DNA, as far as it was read: TGTGCCAGTAGTGTTAAAAACACTAGCGGGAGAAAGAATGAG. Residues: CASSVKNTSGRKNE. The full CDR3 is CASSVKNTSGRKNEQFF. The rearrangement uses TRBV19 and TRBJ2-1; 11 positions agree with TRBD2. The read stops 3 residues short of the end of the CDR3; the missing end is completed from the germline J gene. CDR1 LNHDA and CDR2 SQIVND come from the germline V gene (reference sequence). The CDR3 sequence is 17 residues long. J was trimmed by 7 bases and V by 5 bases; bases with no gene match: 13.

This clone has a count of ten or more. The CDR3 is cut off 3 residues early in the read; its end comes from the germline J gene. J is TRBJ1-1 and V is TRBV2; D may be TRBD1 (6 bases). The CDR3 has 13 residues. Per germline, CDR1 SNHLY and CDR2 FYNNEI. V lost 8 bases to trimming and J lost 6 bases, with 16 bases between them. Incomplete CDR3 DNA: TGTGCCAGCCGAGGACAGCCGAAATCTGAA. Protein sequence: CASRGQPKSE. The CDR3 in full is CASRGQPKSEAFF.

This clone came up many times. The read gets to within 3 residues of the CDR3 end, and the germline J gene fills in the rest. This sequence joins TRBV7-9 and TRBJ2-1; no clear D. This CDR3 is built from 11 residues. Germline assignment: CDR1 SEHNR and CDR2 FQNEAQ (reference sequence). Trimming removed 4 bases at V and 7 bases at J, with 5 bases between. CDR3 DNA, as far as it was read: TGTGCCAGCAGCTCTCTGAATGAG. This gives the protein CASSSLNE. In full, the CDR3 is CASSSLNEQFF.

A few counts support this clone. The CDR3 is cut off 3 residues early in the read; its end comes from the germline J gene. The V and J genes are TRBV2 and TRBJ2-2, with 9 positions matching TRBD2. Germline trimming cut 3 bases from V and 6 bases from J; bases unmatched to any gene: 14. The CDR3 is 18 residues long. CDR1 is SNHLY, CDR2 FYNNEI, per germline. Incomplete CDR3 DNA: TGTGCCAGCAGTGACCCCAATGGGAAGCGGGGGGTCCCCGGGGAG. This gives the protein CASSDPNGKRGVPGE. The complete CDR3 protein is CASSDPNGKRGVPGELFF.

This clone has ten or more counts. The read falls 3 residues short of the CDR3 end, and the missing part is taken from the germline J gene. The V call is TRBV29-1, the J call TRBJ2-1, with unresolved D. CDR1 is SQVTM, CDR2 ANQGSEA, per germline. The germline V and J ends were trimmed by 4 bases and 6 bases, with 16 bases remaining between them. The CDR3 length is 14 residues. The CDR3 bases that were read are TGCAGCGTTGTCGACTCCTTTAGTGGCAATGAG. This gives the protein CSVVDSFSGNE. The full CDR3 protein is CSVVDSFSGNEQFF.

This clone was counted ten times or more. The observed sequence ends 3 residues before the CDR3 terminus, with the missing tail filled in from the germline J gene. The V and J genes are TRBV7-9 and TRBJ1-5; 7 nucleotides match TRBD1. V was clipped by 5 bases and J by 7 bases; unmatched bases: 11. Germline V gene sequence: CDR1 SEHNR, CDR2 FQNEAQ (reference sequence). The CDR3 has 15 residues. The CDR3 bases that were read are TGTGCCAGCAGCATGCAGACAGGGCCTGTCCAGCCC. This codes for CASSMQTGPVQP. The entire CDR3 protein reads CASSMQTGPVQPQHF.

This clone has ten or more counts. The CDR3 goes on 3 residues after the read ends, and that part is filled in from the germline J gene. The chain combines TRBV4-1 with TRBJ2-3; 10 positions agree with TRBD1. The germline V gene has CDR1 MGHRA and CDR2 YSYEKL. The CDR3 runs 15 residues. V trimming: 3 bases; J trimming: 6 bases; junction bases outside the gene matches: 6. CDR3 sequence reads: CASSHDRGRWDTQYF. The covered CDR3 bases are TGCGCCAGCAGCCACGACAGGGGGCGCTGGGATACG.

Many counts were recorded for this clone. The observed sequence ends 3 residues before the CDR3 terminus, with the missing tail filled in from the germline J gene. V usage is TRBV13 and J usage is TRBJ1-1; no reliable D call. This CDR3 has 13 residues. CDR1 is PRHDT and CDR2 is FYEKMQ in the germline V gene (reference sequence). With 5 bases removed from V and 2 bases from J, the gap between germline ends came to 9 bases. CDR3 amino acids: CASSTYSNTEAFF. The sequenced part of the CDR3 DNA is TGTGCCAGCAGCACCTACAGCAACACTGAA.

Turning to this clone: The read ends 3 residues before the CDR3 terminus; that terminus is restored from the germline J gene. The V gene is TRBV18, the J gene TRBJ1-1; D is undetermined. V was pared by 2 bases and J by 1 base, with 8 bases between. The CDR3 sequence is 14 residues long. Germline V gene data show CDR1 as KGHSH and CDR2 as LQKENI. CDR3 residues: CASSPMSGNTEAFF. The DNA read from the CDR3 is TGTGCCAGCTCACCAATGAGCGGGAACACTGAA.

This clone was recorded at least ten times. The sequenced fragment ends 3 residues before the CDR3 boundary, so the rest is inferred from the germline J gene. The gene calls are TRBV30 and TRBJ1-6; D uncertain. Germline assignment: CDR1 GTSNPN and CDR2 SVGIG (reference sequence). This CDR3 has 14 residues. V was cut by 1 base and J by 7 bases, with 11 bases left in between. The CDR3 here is CAWSDLLPNSPLHF. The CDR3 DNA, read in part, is TGTGCCTGGAGTGACCTTCTACCCAATTCACCC. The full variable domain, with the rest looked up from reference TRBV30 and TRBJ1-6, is SQTIHQWPATLVQPVGSPLSLECTVEGTSNPNLYWYRQAAGRGLQLLFYSVGIGQISSEVPQNLSASRPQDRQFILSSKKLLLSDSGFYLCAWSDLLPNSPLHFGNGTRLTVT.

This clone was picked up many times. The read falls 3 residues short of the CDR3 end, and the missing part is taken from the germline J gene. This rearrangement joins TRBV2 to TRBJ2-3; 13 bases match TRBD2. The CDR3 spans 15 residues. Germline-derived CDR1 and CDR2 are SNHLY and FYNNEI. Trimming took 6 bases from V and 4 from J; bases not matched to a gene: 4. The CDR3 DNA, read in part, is TGTGCCAGCAGGAGGACTAGCGGGAGACCAGATACG. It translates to CASRRTSGRPDT. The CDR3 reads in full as CASRRTSGRPDTQYF.

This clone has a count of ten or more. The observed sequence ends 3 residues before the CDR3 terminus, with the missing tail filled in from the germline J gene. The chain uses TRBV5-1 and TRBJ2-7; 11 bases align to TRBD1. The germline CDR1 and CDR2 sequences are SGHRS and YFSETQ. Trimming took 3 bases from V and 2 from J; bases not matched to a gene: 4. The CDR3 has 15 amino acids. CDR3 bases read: TGCGCCAGCAGCTCGTGGACAGGGGGCACCTACGAG. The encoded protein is CASSSWTGGTYE. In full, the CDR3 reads CASSSWTGGTYEQYF.

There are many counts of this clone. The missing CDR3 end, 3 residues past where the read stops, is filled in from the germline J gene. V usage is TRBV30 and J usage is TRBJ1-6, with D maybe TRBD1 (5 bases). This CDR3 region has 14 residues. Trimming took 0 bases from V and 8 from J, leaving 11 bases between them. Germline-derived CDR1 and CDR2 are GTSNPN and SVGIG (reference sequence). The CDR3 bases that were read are TGTGCCTGGAGTGTGGGGGGGACGGATTCACCC. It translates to CAWSVGGTDSP. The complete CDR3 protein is CAWSVGGTDSPLHF. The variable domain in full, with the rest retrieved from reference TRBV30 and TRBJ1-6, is SQTIHQWPATLVQPVGSPLSLECTVEGTSNPNLYWYRQAAGRGLQLLFYSVGIGQISSEVPQNLSASRPQDRQFILSSKKLLLSDSGFYLCAWSVGGTDSPLHFGNGTRLTVT.

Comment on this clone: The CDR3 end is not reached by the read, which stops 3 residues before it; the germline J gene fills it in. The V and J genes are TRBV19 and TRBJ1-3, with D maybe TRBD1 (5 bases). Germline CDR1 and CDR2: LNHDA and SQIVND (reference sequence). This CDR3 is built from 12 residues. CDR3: CASSISGRTIYF. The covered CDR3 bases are TGTGCCAGTAGTATTTCAGGGAGGACC.

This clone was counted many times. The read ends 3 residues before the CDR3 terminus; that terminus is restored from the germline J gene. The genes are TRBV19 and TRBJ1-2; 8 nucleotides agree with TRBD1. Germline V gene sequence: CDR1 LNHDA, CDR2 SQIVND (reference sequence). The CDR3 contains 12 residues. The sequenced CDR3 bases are TGTGCCAGTAGTATCGGGACAGGCGGC. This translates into CASSIGTGG. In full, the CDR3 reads CASSIGTGGYTF.

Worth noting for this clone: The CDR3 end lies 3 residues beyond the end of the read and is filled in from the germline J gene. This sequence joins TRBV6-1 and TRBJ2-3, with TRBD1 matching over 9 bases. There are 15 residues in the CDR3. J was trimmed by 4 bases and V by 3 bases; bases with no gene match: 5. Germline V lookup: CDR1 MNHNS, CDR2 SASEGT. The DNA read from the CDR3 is TGTGCCAGCAGTGACGGGGGACAGGGATCAGATACG. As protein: CASSDGGQGSDT. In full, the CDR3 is CASSDGGQGSDTQYF.

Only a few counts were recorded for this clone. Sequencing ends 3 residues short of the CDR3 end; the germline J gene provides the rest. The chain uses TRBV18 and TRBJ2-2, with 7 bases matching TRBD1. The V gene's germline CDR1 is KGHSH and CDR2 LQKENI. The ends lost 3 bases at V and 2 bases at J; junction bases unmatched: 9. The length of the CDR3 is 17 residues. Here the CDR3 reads CASSPRDRDLNTGELFF. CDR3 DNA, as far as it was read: TGTGCCAGCTCACCCAGAGACAGGGACCTAAACACCGGGGAG.

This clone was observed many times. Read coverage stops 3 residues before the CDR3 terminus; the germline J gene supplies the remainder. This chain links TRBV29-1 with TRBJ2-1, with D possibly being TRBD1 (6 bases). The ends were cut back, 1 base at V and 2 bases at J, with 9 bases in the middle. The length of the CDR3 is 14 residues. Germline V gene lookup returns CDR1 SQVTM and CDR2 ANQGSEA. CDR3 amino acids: CSVEGTATYNEQFF. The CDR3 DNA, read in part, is TGCAGCGTTGAAGGGACAGCTACCTACAATGAG.

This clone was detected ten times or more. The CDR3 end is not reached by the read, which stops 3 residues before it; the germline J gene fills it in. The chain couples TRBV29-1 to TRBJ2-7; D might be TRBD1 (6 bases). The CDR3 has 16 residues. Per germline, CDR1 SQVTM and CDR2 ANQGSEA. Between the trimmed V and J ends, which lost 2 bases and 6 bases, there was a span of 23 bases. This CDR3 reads CSVESPQGRPFSEQYF. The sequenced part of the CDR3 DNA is TGCAGCGTTGAAAGTCCCCAGGGGCGTCCCTTCTCCGAG.

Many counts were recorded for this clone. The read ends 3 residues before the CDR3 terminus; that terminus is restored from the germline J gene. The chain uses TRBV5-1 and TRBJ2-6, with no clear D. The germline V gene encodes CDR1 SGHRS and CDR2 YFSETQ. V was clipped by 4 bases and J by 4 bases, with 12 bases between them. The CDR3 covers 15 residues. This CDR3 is CASSHGSAGANVLTF. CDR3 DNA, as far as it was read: TGCGCCAGCAGCCACGGGTCGGCCGGGGCCAACGTC.